This TCR beta chain was obtained from a study of technical replicates of blood from a handful of donors (dated by TCRdb to 2015 to 2018). Library preparation was by the immunoSEQ multiplex PCR assay. TCRdb holds this immuneACCESS table with in-frame rearrangements only. Some clones are missing; in checked studies, unresolved V genes explain under half, and the rest has no known cause. Counted in this sample were thousands of clones; 75% to 95% of them appeared once. The ten top clones hold 8.5% to 9.5% of the sample. V ends up 5 bases short and J 5 bases short, with an unmatched junction base count of 3. There are 12 amino acids in the CDR3, from cysteine to phenylalanine inclusive. CDR3 DNA only is kept here, 36 bases in frame from base 1. In the germline V gene, CDR1 corresponds to SQVTM and CDR2 to ANQGSEA. A note on this clone: There is no known antigen for this receptor. Base qualities are not at hand, and no much larger clone is one base apart.

The V gene is TRBV29-1 and the J gene is TRBJ1-5, and 7 junctional nucleotides match TRBD1. Sequenced: PBMCs. The clonotype comes from a human donor in good health. Read as DNA, the sequence is TGCAGCGTTACAGGGGACGATCAGCCCCAGCATTTT. This is translated as CSVTGDDQPQHF.